The present T cell receptor beta chain was sequenced within a study of regulatory T cells in long-lasting Graves disease. This clonotype was counted ten times or more. Arm-PCR with iRepertoire HTBI primers amplified the CDR3 regions for these TCR beta libraries. One entry per CDR3 protein results from TCRdb running MiXCR on the multiplex PCR reads. The sample yields a few hundred thousand distinct CDR3 sequences, approximately 14% seen once. The sample's time point: newly diagnosed GD, antithyroid drugs for less than 3 months. Extracted PBMC RNA gave rise to the TCR library. The same sample was also used in a study of T cells in Graves' hyperthyroidism and ophthalmopathy. From that paper: First-round RT-PCR targeting the TCR CDR3 was performed with the HTBI primer set.

Here the sequenced sample was peripheral blood mononuclear cells (PBMCs), taken at new diagnosis, from a patient treated with antithyroid drugs. The receptor was derived from a woman in her forties or fifties with Graves disease.

Written as DNA, the CDR3 is TGTGCCTGGAGTGTAGCTAGCTACGAGCAGTACTTC. Its protein is CAWSVASYEQYF. The chain links TRBV30 to TRBJ2-7; D uncertain. This CDR3 is 12 amino acids long. Looked up from germline, CDR1 is GTSNPN and CDR2 is SVGIG (reference sequence). Trimming pared 0 bases from V and 3 bases from J, leaving 6 bases between.